The 9 T cell receptor beta chains given below trace back to one sample, sequenced in a study of CD8+ T cells in alopecia areata. Documented treatment: oral pan-JAK inhibitor, 5-10 mg twice daily. RNA extraction and reverse transcription yielded cDNA as sequencing template. Libraries were prepared by immunoSEQ multiplex PCR; TCRdb keeps only in-frame clonotypes and omits some of them. The sample has just under 65,000 clones, roughly 46% seen once. Specimen: CD8+ T cells sorted from blood, collected between weeks 36 and 40, from a patient treated with tofacitinib. Receptor source: a human donor with alopecia areata.

This chain links TRBV2 with TRBJ1-2, with D unclear. The length of the CDR3 is 11 residues. V dropped 10 bases and J dropped 4 bases, with 10 bases sitting between them. Germline V lookup: CDR1 SNHLY, CDR2 FYNNEI. The CDR3 nucleotides are TGTGCCATTGAGGAGTCCTATGGCTACACCTTC. It codes for CAIEESYGYTF.

The J gene is TRBJ2-3, the V gene TRBV14; D gene unclear. This CDR3 contains 14 residues. The germline gives CDR1 SGHDN, CDR2 FVKESK. Trimming took off 6 bases at V and 2 bases at J, with 12 bases between the two ends. The CDR3 sequence: CASRGATNTDTQYF. CDR3 nucleotide sequence: TGTGCCAGCAGGGGTGCGACCAACACAGATACGCAGTATTTT.

The J gene is TRBJ1-2, the V gene TRBV9, with unresolved D. CDR1 is SGDLS, CDR2 YYNGEE, per germline. The CDR3 spans 15 residues. With 1 base removed from V and 0 bases from J, the gap between germline ends came to 10 bases. CDR3 protein: CASSVNARPNYGYTF. CDR3 sequence (DNA): TGTGCCAGCAGCGTAAATGCCAGGCCTAACTATGGCTACACCTTC.

The chain links TRBV7-9 to TRBJ2-2; D remains unclear. This CDR3 has 12 amino acids. Germline V CDR1 and CDR2: SEHNR, FQNEAQ (reference sequence). Trimming cost V 4 bases and J 3 bases, with 3 bases left between them. This chain's CDR3 is CASSSDTGELFF. The DNA for the CDR3 is TGTGCCAGCAGCTCAGACACCGGGGAGCTGTTTTTT.

The chain combines TRBV9 with TRBJ1-3; TRBD1 matches 7 bases. The CDR3 has 14 amino acids. Per germline, CDR1 SGDLS and CDR2 YYNGEE. The junction had 1 base not matched to a gene; V was cut back by 3 bases and J by 1 base. The DNA of the CDR3 is TGTGCCAGCAGCGAACAGGGGTCTGGAAACACCATATATTTT. Residues: CASSEQGSGNTIYF.

The gene calls are TRBV7-6 and TRBJ2-4; 8 positions match TRBD2. V lost 7 bases to trimming and J lost 9 bases; unmatched junction nucleotides: 11. Germline CDR1 reads SGHVS; CDR2 reads FNYEAQ. This CDR3 is 14 amino acids long. CDR3 loop: CASTLESGSAIQYF. The CDR3, as DNA: TGTGCCAGCACCCTAGAGAGCGGGAGTGCCATTCAGTACTTC. The entire variable domain, with the rest obtained from reference TRBV7-6 and TRBJ2-4, is as follows: GAGVSQSPRYKVTKRGQDVALRCDPISGHVSLYWYRQALGQGPEFLTYFNYEAQQDKSGLPNDRFSAERPEGSISTLTIQRTEQRDSAMYRCASTLESGSAIQYFGAGTRLSVL.

The rearrangement links TRBV30 to TRBJ2-3; D is perhaps TRBD1 (6 bases). The CDR3 runs 13 residues. CDR1 is GTSNPN, CDR2 SVGIG, per germline (reference sequence). V was cut by 0 bases and J by 4 bases, with 8 bases left in between. As DNA, the CDR3 is TGTGCCTGGAGTGTGGACAGATCAGATACGCAGTATTTT. This sequence encodes CAWSVDRSDTQYF.

There are a few counts of this clone. The chain is built from TRBV7-2 and TRBJ2-7, with 8 bases identical to TRBD2. V dropped 5 bases and J dropped 3; count of bases not matched to a gene: 9. The CDR3 extends over 15 amino acids. CDR1 SGHTA and CDR2 FQGNSA come from the germline V gene. The CDR3 loop is CASSNRGSGIYEQYF. CDR3 DNA: TGTGCCAGCAGCAACCGCGGTAGCGGGATCTACGAGCAGTACTTC.

The rearrangement uses TRBV9 and TRBJ1-1; D is possibly TRBD1 (5 bases). This CDR3 region has 14 residues. Germline assignment: CDR1 SGDLS and CDR2 YYNGEE. Trimming removed 2 bases from V and 1 base from J, with 9 bases in between. The CDR3 protein is CASSVQGENTEAFF. The CDR3 DNA reads as TGTGCCAGCAGCGTCCAGGGCGAGAACACTGAAGCTTTCTTT.